This TCR beta chain came from a study of CD8 T cells in ankylosing spondylitis. This clonotype was seen repeatedly, ten times or more. Its antigen is still unknown. The TCR beta libraries were generated through quantitative 5'-RACE incorporating molecular barcodes. Each CDR3 protein is one row after TCRdb ran MiXCR on the 5' RACE reads. This table has about 220,000 distinct CDR3 sequences, about 7% appearing once. General observations from the study: Fewer than 10 highly homologous variants made up a TCR beta motif that seemed to typify ankylosing spondylitis blood. Significant enrichment of disease-linked clones was reported in matched ankylosing spondylitis synovial fluid. Clones linked to the disease showed a CD8+ phenotype. They occurred at relatively low frequencies in peripheral blood. Prior literature has documented some motif variants in synovial fluid and blood from reactive arthritis.

The CDR3 is 17 residues long. V shed 1 base, J shed 8 bases, and the junction held 13 bases outside the gene matches. Germline values: CDR1 PRHDT, CDR2 FYEKMQ (reference sequence). V is TRBV13 and J is TRBJ2-1; TRBD1 matches 8 bases. This sequence was found in a male donor with ankylosing spondylitis. Source material: blood, either unsorted or a sorted T cell fraction (not recorded which). The chain's CDR3 is CASSLEFGTGGLDEQFF. The DNA of the CDR3 is TGTGCCAGCAGCTTAGAGTTCGGGACAGGAGGTTTAGATGAGCAGTTCTTC.